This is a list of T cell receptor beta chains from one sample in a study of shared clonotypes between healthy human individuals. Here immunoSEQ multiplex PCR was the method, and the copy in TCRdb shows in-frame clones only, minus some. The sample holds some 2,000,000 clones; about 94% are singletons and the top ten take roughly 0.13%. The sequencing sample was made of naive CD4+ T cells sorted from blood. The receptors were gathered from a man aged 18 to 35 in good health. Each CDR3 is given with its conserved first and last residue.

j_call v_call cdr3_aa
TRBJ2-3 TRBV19 CASSTKADTQYF
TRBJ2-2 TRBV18 CASSWDLANTGELFF
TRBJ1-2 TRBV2 CASSERDRGYGYTF
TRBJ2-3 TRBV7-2 CASSLIGPLGTTDTQYF
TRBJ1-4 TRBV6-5 CASSYSGTGRMGRLFF
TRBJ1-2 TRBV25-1 CASSEGGTSYGYTF
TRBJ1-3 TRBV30 CAWSPLRGAGNTIYF
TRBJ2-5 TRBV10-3 CAIKALQTAETQYF
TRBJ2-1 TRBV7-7 CASSVNRDPGDEQFF
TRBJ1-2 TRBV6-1 CASSEGGVGYGYTF